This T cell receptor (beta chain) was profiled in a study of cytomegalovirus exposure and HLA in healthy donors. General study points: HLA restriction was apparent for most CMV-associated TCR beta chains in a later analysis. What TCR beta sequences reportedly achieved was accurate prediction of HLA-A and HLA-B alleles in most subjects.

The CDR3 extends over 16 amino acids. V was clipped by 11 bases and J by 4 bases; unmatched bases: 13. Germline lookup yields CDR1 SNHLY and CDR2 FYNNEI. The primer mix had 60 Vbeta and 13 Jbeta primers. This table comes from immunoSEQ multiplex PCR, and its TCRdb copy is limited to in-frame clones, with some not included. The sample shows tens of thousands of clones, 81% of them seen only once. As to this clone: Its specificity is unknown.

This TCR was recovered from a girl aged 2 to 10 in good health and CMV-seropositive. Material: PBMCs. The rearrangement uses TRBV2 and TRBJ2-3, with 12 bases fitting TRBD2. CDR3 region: CAAGATSGSVADTQYF. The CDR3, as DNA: TGTGCCGCGGGGGCGACTAGCGGGAGTGTTGCAGATACGCAGTATTTT. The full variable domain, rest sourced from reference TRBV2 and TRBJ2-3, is EPEVTQTPSHQVTQMGQEVILRCVPISNHLYFYWYRQILGQKVEFLVSFYNNEISEKSEIFDDQFSVERPDGSNFTLKIRSTKLEDSAMYFCAAGATSGSVADTQYFGPGTRLTVL.